This T cell receptor (beta chain) was sequenced in a study of human T cells and chemical hapten exposure. Looking at the study overall: Patients, largely female, had alopecia areata, totalis or universalis. Study-level results: Donor immune responses may differ from healthy people's, since all donors had alopecia. No shift was seen in TCRs above 1 in 1000 frequency with DPC sensitization.

This clonotype turned up a few times. Antigen specificity is unknown. Time point reported: patch test 3, about 24 weeks after DPC sensitization. Treatment defined: therapeutic diphenylcyclopropenone sensitization with weekly scalp DPC. TCRdb fed the RACE reads into MiXCR, producing one record per CDR3 protein. The sample carries under 130,000 distinct CDR3 sequences, under 35% recorded once. This specimen was whole blood, taken in connection with sensitization to the hapten diphenylcyclopropenone (DPC). The clonotype was recovered from a man between 35 and 55 years old with alopecia areata. Some clones in this sample may be carry-over from other donors' samples.

The CDR3 nucleotides read TGCAGCGTTGAAGAGCCACTAGCCTACAATGAGCAGTTCTTC. This gives the protein CSVEEPLAYNEQFF. This chain uses TRBV29-1 with TRBJ2-1; D possibly corresponds to TRBD2 (5 bases). With 0 bases removed from V and 2 bases from J, the gap between germline ends came to 8 bases. The CDR3 is made up of 14 amino acids. Germline V gene lookup returns CDR1 SQVTM and CDR2 ANQGSEA.